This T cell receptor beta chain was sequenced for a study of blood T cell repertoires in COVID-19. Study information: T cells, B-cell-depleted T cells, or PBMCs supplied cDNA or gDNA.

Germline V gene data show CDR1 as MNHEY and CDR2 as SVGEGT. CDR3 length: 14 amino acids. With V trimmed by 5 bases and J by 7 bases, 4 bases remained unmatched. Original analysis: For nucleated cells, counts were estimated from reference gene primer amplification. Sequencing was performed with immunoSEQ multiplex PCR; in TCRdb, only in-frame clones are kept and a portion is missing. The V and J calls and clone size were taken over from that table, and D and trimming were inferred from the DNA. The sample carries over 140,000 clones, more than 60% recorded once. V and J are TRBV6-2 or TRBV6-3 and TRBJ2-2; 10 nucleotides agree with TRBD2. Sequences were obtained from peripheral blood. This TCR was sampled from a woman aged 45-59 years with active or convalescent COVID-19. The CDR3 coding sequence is TGTGCCAGCAGTCTACTAGCGGGAATCGGGGAGCTGTTTTTT. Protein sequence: CASSLLAGIGELFF.